This record looks at one T cell receptor beta chain sequence and its context. The data originate from a study of cytomegalovirus exposure and HLA in healthy donors. Vbeta (60) and Jbeta (13) primers were used in the PCR. This table comes from immunoSEQ multiplex PCR, and its TCRdb copy is limited to in-frame clones, with some not included. The sample has more than 140,000 clones, roughly four fifths seen once. The CDR3 consists of 14 residues. Germline V gene data show CDR1 as SGHVS and CDR2 as FQNEAQ. J gave up 7 bases and V 1 base, and 6 bases lay outside the gene matches. This receptor was taken from a man aged 25 to 40 in good health and CMV-seropositive. The sample consisted of PBMCs. The chain uses TRBV7-8 and TRBJ2-7, with TRBD2 matching 8 bases. CDR3 nucleotides: TGTGCCAGCAGCTTAGGAGCGGGGGTTCTAGAGCAGTACTTC. Translated: CASSLGAGVLEQYF.